Listed below are T cell receptor beta chains from one sample, sequenced in a study of shared clonotypes between healthy human individuals. This table comes from immunoSEQ multiplex PCR, and its TCRdb copy is limited to in-frame clones, with some not included. In the table there are roughly 2.2 million clones, about nine tenths of which are singletons. The specimen sequenced was naive CD4+ T cells from PBMCs. The receptors here all came from a man in his late teens or twenties in good health. Some clones in this sample may be carry-over from other donors' samples. Both conserved end residues are part of each CDR3. The D gene is left open where the match is weak. Some rows have no size entry. The others give once, few or many, or a class for an expanded clone.

TRBJ2-5 TRBV9 NA TRBD2 CASSVGSGIVGETQYF TGTGCCAGCAGCGTAGGGAGCGGGATCGTAGGCGAGACCCAGTACTTC
TRBJ1-3 TRBV6-5 NA TRBD1 CASSFSPGGGNTIYF TGTGCCAGCAGTTTTTCCCCAGGGGGGGGCAACACCATATATTTT
TRBJ1-5 TRBV7-9 once NA CASSLGPINQPQHF TGTGCCAGCAGCTTGGGGCCCATTAATCAGCCCCAGCATTTT
TRBJ1-1 TRBV5-8 few NA CASSLRGRDTEAFF TGTGCCAGCAGCTTGCGGGGGCGCGACACTGAAGCTTTCTTT
TRBJ2-6 TRBV7-8 NA TRBD1 CASSLPGTGAAPPGANVLTF TGTGCCAGCAGCTTACCAGGGACAGGGGCGGCGCCTCCTGGGGCCAACGTCCTGACTTTC
TRBJ2-7 TRBV7-2 NA NA CASSLVVEAHYEQYF TGTGCCAGCAGCTTAGTTGTAGAGGCACACTACGAGCAGTACTTC
TRBJ2-4 TRBV28 NA TRBD2 CASSLGGTSGKMVRVKNIQYF TGTGCCAGCAGTTTGGGCGGGACTAGCGGGAAGATGGTTAGGGTCAAAAACATTCAGTACTTC
TRBJ2-7 TRBV9 NA TRBD1 CASSVEGGWWTGGGEQYF TGTGCCAGCAGCGTAGAAGGTGGTTGGTGGACAGGGGGAGGCGAGCAGTACTTC
TRBJ2-7 TRBV11-3 NA NA CASSLGYGGGEQYF TGTGCCAGCAGCTTAGGGTACGGGGGAGGCGAGCAGTACTTC
TRBJ1-1 TRBV5-5 NA NA CASSRVLPSGRHVNTEAFF TGTGCCAGCAGCAGAGTGTTACCTTCCGGTCGGCATGTGAACACTGAAGCTTTCTTT
TRBJ1-1 TRBV7-2 NA TRBD1 CASSAGGANTEAFF TGTGCCAGCAGCGCAGGGGGCGCGAACACTGAAGCTTTCTTT
TRBJ2-7 TRBV29-1 NA NA CSVAVSYEQYF TGCAGCGTTGCGGTTTCCTACGAGCAGTACTTC
TRBJ1-3 TRBV9 NA NA CASSVVGQTGNTIYF TGTGCCAGCAGCGTAGTTGGTCAGACTGGAAACACCATATATTTT
TRBJ2-7 TRBV5-1 once NA CASSLDGTSRGEQYF TGCGCCAGCAGCTTGGACGGGACCTCTCGGGGCGAGCAGTACTTC
TRBJ2-5 TRBV7-2 NA NA CASSLAGQQETQYF TGTGCCAGCAGCTTAGCGGGACAACAAGAGACCCAGTACTTC
TRBJ2-3 TRBV6-6 NA NA CASSSYGRSTDTQYF TGTGCCAGCAGTTCCTACGGGCGCAGCACAGATACGCAGTATTTT
TRBJ2-5 TRBV18 NA TRBD1 CASSLGQVQETQYF TGTGCCAGCTCACTAGGACAGGTACAAGAGACCCAGTACTTC
TRBJ2-5 TRBV5-1 NA NA CASSLSRNFPETQYF TGCGCCAGCAGCTTATCCCGGAATTTTCCAGAGACCCAGTACTTC
TRBJ2-7 TRBV4-1 NA NA CASMIGEQYF TGTGCCAGCATGATCGGCGAGCAGTACTTC
TRBJ2-1 TRBV9 once TRBD1 CASSAPGQGDEQFF TGTGCCAGCAGCGCTCCGGGACAGGGTGATGAGCAGTTCTTC
TRBJ2-7 TRBV6-5 NA NA CASTARLGPDEQYF TGTGCCAGCACCGCAAGACTAGGACCTGACGAGCAGTACTTC
TRBJ1-5 TRBV7-9 NA TRBD1 CASSPGGARGTQHF TGTGCCAGCAGCCCAGGGGGTGCTCGAGGGACCCAGCATTTT
TRBJ2-7 TRBV12-1 NA NA CASSVHGTGLHEQYF TGTGCCAGCAGCGTACACGGGACAGGGCTCCACGAGCAGTACTTC
TRBJ1-5 TRBV5-1 NA NA CASSFRTEGAEPQHF TGCGCCAGCAGCTTTAGGACAGAAGGGGCCGAGCCCCAGCATTTT
TRBJ2-7 TRBV15 NA NA CATRIRGNPYEQYF TGTGCCACCAGAATCCGGGGAAACCCCTACGAGCAGTACTTC
TRBJ2-1 TRBV27 few NA CASSFGLAHEQFF TGTGCCAGCAGTTTCGGCCTAGCCCATGAGCAGTTCTTC
TRBJ1-1 TRBV9 NA NA CASSSDLLFSTEAFF TGTGCCAGCAGCTCAGACCTCCTTTTTAGCACTGAAGCTTTCTTT
TRBJ1-5 TRBV7-3 once NA CASSVNSNQPQHF TGTGCCAGCTCCGTAAATAGCAATCAGCCCCAGCATTTT
TRBJ1-3 TRBV6-1 NA TRBD1 CASSEWTGSGNTIYF TGTGCCAGCAGTGAATGGACAGGGAGTGGAAACACCATATATTTT
TRBJ2-7 TRBV5-1 NA TRBD1 CASSRDRTYEQYF TGCGCCAGCAGCCGGGACAGAACCTACGAGCAGTACTTC
TRBJ2-4 TRBV6-5 NA NA CASRAGDGGKNIQYF TGTGCCAGCAGAGCAGGGGACGGCGGCAAAAACATTCAGTACTTC
TRBJ2-3 TRBV5-4 once NA CASTEGVSTDTQYF TGTGCCAGCACTGAGGGAGTCAGCACAGATACGCAGTATTTT
TRBJ1-1 TRBV5-5 once NA CASSALGGGTEAFF TGTGCCAGCAGCGCCCTAGGGGGAGGGACTGAAGCTTTCTTT
TRBJ2-1 TRBV15 NA NA CASQGRSYNEQFF TGTGCCAGCCAGGGCCGCTCCTACAATGAGCAGTTCTTC
TRBJ2-4 TRBV7-8 NA NA CASSLFRGPEPKNIQYF TGTGCCAGCAGCTTATTTCGAGGCCCAGAACCCAAAAACATTCAGTACTTC
TRBJ2-6 TRBV7-9 NA TRBD1 CASSAGTGVSGANVLTF TGTGCCAGCAGCGCAGGGACAGGGGTATCCGGGGCCAACGTCCTGACTTTC
TRBJ2-3 TRBV2 NA NA CASSGRAADTQYF TGTGCCAGCAGTGGCAGGGCGGCAGATACGCAGTATTTT